Following are 20 T cell receptor beta chains from one sample sequenced in a study of T cells expressing NK-cell markers. TCRdb re-called the 5' RACE reads, yielding one record per CDR3 amino acid sequence without DNA. This specimen shows 350,000 to 450,000 distinct CDR3 sequences; the ten leading clones hold around 4.9%. The sequencing sample was made of blood T cells: a sorted CD56 or NKG2C T cell subset, CD4+ or CD8+ T cells, or bulk PBMC T cells (not recorded which). The receptors derive from a man aged 18-75 years in good health.

The CDR3 sequence is CASSPRGQGRETQYF. The chain couples TRBV7-9 to TRBJ2-5; no DNA is available, so the TRBD1 call from TCRdb remains unchecked. Germline CDR1 is SEHNR and CDR2 is FQNEAQ (reference sequence). The CDR3 contains 15 residues.

The chain couples TRBV10-3 to TRBJ2-3; TCRdb outputs TRBD2, but without DNA this stays unchecked. Germline assignment: CDR1 ENHRY and CDR2 SYGVKD. The CDR3 has 14 residues. The CDR3 loop reads CAIRLAASTDTQYF.

The chain links TRBV25-1 to TRBJ2-4; TCRdb calls TRBD1, which cannot be checked without DNA. The CDR3 has 12 amino acids. Germline CDR1 reads MGHDK; CDR2 reads SYGVNS. The CDR3 sequence: CASSEQGYIQYF. The full variable domain, rest sourced from reference TRBV25-1 and TRBJ2-4, is EADIYQTPRYLVIGTGKKITLECSQTMGHDKMYWYQQDPGMELHLIHYSYGVNSTEKGDLSSESTVSRIRTEHFPLTLESARPSHTSQYLCASSEQGYIQYFGAGTRLSVL.

The rearrangement links TRBV7-8 to TRBJ2-1; the TRBD1 assignment by TCRdb is unverifiable without DNA. This CDR3 contains 14 residues. The germline V gene encodes CDR1 SGHVS and CDR2 FQNEAQ. The CDR3 here is CASSIDSYWFEQFF.

V usage is TRBV5-5 and J usage is TRBJ2-3. The length of the CDR3 is 14 residues. The germline V gene has CDR1 SGHKS and CDR2 YYEKEE (reference sequence). The chain's CDR3 is CASSLHTSTDTQYF.

The chain combines TRBV6-5 with TRBJ2-5; without DNA, the TCRdb call of TRBD1 cannot be checked. The CDR3 length is 17 residues. Germline V gene lookup returns CDR1 MNHEY and CDR2 SVGAGI. The CDR3 here is CASSTGLTTGRSETQYF.

The rearrangement links TRBV7-2 to TRBJ1-3. The CDR3 runs to 15 residues. Germline V gene lookup returns CDR1 SGHTA and CDR2 FQGNSA. The CDR3 sequence: CASSRIPRSGNTIYF.

This rearrangement joins TRBV7-9 to TRBJ1-5. CDR3 length: 15 amino acids. From germline, CDR1 is SEHNR and CDR2 FQNEAQ (reference sequence). This chain's CDR3 is CASGPIKGKNQPQHF. The full variable domain, completed using reference TRBV7-9 and TRBJ1-5, is DTGVSQNPRHKITKRGQNVTFRCDPISEHNRLYWYRQTLGQGPEFLTYFQNEAQLEKSRLLSDRFSAERPKGSFSTLEIQRTEQGDSAMYLCASGPIKGKNQPQHFGDGTRLSIL.

The V and J genes are TRBV19 and TRBJ2-1. CDR3 length: 14 amino acids. The germline V gene has CDR1 LNHDA and CDR2 SQIVND (reference sequence). The CDR3 loop reads CASSIDLADGEQFF.

The rearrangement links TRBV20-1 to TRBJ2-7; TCRdb's D gene call, TRBD1, goes unchecked for lack of DNA. Germline CDR1 and CDR2: DFQATT and SNEGSKA (reference sequence). The CDR3 is made up of 14 amino acids. CDR3 in amino acids: CSAARTGRTYEQYF.

V gene TRBV25-1 combines with J gene TRBJ2-3. Germline values: CDR1 MGHDK, CDR2 SYGVNS. The CDR3 spans 13 residues. The CDR3 protein is CASSVGRLETQYF.

The genes are TRBV7-3 and TRBJ1-5; the TCRdb call, TRBD1, lacks DNA for checking. From germline, CDR1 is SGHTA and CDR2 FQGTGA. CDR3 length equals 20 residues. The CDR3 loop reads CASSSPIDRVPRYSNQPQHF.

The chain employs TRBV11-3 and TRBJ2-5; the D call of TRBD1 rests on TCRdb alone, since no DNA is present to check it. The germline CDR1 and CDR2 sequences are SGHNT and YENEEA. The CDR3 is 14 residues long. The CDR3 reads CASSPGRFRVTQYF.

This chain connects TRBV6-5 to TRBJ2-2; without DNA, the TCRdb call of TRBD1 cannot be checked. Germline CDR1 MNHEY, CDR2 SVGAGI. The CDR3 consists of 17 residues. The CDR3 region is CASRFTGAPANTGELFF.

The V and J genes are TRBV27 and TRBJ2-5; TCRdb gives TRBD1 as the D gene, but with no DNA this cannot be confirmed. Germline lookup yields CDR1 MNHEY and CDR2 SMNVEV (reference sequence). The CDR3 is 15 residues long. The CDR3: CASSPWGQQIETQYF.

V and J are TRBV6-5 and TRBJ2-1; without DNA, the TCRdb call of TRBD1 cannot be checked. The V gene's germline CDR1 is MNHEY and CDR2 SVGAGI. CDR3 length: 16 amino acids. The CDR3 sequence: CASIPTGTGVRGKQFF.

V is TRBV5-1 and J is TRBJ1-1. This CDR3 is 15 amino acids long. Looked up from germline, CDR1 is SGHRS and CDR2 is YFSETQ. The CDR3 here is CASSLADVLNTEAFF.

This sequence joins TRBV2 and TRBJ2-7; TCRdb outputs TRBD1, but without DNA this stays unchecked. Germline V gene data show CDR1 as SNHLY and CDR2 as FYNNEI. The CDR3 runs 13 residues. CDR3 loop: CATQWARAYEQYF.

The rearrangement uses TRBV20-1 and TRBJ1-2; lacking DNA, the TRBD1 call made by TCRdb goes unchecked. Germline-derived CDR1 and CDR2 are DFQATT and SNEGSKA (reference sequence). The length of the CDR3 is 16 residues. The chain's CDR3 is CSARDSHRVSNYGYTF.

The chain joins TRBV11-2 to TRBJ2-1; the TCRdb call, TRBD1, lacks DNA for checking. Germline V lookup: CDR1 SGHAT, CDR2 FQNNGV. This CDR3 is 16 amino acids long. CDR3 sequence reads: CASSLARVLDHNEQFF.